This T cell receptor (beta chain) was recovered during a study of cytomegalovirus exposure and HLA in healthy donors. Study context: In a later analysis, it was reported that the 120 validation repertoires had been produced on the same platform as the 550 to 700 repertoires belonging to the first cohort. Findings and limits, study-wide: Among TCR sequences, most were rare, though some public TCRs appeared in many donors.

Of note for this clone: Its antigen is not identified.

From the roughly 120-subject validation cohort, which was separate from the approximately 700-subject first cohort, the donors were drawn. Produced via immunoSEQ multiplex PCR; TCRdb's table is partial and in-frame only. The sample gives fewer than 250,000 clones, around 90% of which show up once; 1.5% to 2.5% is in the top ten. Germline V gene data show CDR1 as LNHDA and CDR2 as SQIVND (reference sequence). The CDR3 spans 19 residues. The V segment lost 8 bases and the J segment 0 bases; nucleotides outside the gene matches: 18. This TCR was recovered from a young woman in good health and CMV-seropositive. Material: PBMCs. The chain couples TRBV19 to TRBJ1-3, with TRBD1 matching 8 bases. CDR3 region: CASGSQQTGDLSSGNTIYF. The CDR3 nucleotides read TGTGCCAGTGGATCGCAACAGACAGGGGACCTTTCCTCTGGAAACACCATATATTTT.